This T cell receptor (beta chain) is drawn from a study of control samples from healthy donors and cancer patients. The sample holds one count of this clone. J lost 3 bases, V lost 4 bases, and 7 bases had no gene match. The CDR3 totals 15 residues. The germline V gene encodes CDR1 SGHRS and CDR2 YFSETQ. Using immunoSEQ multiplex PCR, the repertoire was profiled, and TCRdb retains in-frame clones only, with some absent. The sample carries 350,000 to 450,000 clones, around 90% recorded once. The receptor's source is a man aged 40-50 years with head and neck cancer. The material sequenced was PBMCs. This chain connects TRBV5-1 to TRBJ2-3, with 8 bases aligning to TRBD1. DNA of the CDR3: TGCGCCAGCAGCCTGGACAGGGCCGCGACAGATACGCAGTATTTT. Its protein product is CASSLDRAATDTQYF.